The 13 T cell receptor beta chains listed next were all sequenced from one sample in a study of T cells after yellow fever vaccination. TCRdb passed the 5' RACE reads through MiXCR, listing each CDR3 protein once. The table includes 340,000 or so distinct CDR3 sequences, under 15% detected once. Source: CD4+ T cells sorted from PBMCs, taken 15 days after the yellow fever booster vaccination. The receptor set was obtained from a man between 18 and 35 years old who received the YFV17D yellow fever vaccine.

This chain joins TRBV28 and TRBJ1-5, with a weak D call TRBD1 (6 bases). With 7 bases removed from V and 7 bases from J, the gap between germline ends came to 14 bases. Germline V gene lookup returns CDR1 MDHEN and CDR2 SYDVKM. The CDR3 has 13 amino acids. The CDR3 loop is CASTEGVQQPQHF. CDR3 in DNA: TGTGCCAGCACCGAGGGGGTACAACAGCCCCAGCATTTT.

This clonotype has just a few counts. The chain joins TRBV28 to TRBJ2-5, with D maybe TRBD2 (6 bases). CDR3 size: 15 residues. Germline-derived CDR1 and CDR2 are MDHEN and SYDVKM. The V end lost 5 bases, the J end lost 4 bases, and 17 bases lay between the germline ends. CDR3 amino acids: CASSPHRAGPETQYF. The CDR3 DNA sequence: TGTGCCAGCAGTCCTCACCGGGCGGGGCCAGAGACCCAGTACTTC.

In its sample, this clonotype was seen a few times. The chain recombines TRBV6-7 with TRBJ2-4; D is unresolved. TRBV6-7 is designated an ORF whose function remains uncertain. CDR3 length: 11 residues. Trimming stripped 2 bases from V and 4 bases from J, with 0 bases between. The DNA for the CDR3 is TGTGCCAGCAGTTACAAAAACATTCAGTACTTC. Translated: CASSYKNIQYF.

This clonotype was detected a few times. J is TRBJ2-3 and V is TRBV12-3 or TRBV12-4; D gene ambiguous. This CDR3 has 12 amino acids. The V and J ends lost 4 bases and 2 bases respectively, with 4 bases between them. As DNA, the CDR3 is TGTGCCAGCAGTTATGTCACAGATACGCAGTATTTT. This sequence encodes CASSYVTDTQYF.

This chain joins TRBV6-5 and TRBJ2-6; no clear D. V gave up 6 bases and J gave up 0 bases, with 6 bases separating them. Germline V lookup: CDR1 MNHEY, CDR2 SVGAGI. The CDR3 consists of 14 residues. CDR3 nucleotides: TGTGCCAGCAGGGCAGCCTCTGGGGCCAACGTCCTGACTTTC. Residues: CASRAASGANVLTF.

The chain links TRBV18 to TRBJ1-2; D remains ambiguous. The CDR3 has 15 amino acids. The V and J ends lost 8 bases and 2 bases respectively, with 18 bases between them. The germline gives CDR1 KGHSH, CDR2 LQKENI. Written as DNA, the CDR3 is TGTGCCAGCCACAACAGCGATACCGCCAACTATGGCTACACCTTC. The encoded protein is CASHNSDTANYGYTF.

The chain uses TRBV11-3 and TRBJ2-3, with D possibly matching TRBD1 (6 bases). Germline CDR1 SGHNT, CDR2 YENEEA. The CDR3 covers 15 residues. Trimming took 5 bases from V and 2 from J, leaving 14 bases between them. This CDR3 reads CASSPGTSLTDTQYF. CDR3 DNA: TGTGCCAGCAGCCCCGGGACAAGCCTCACAGATACGCAGTATTTT.

This clonotype was seen ten or more times. This chain links TRBV12-3 or TRBV12-4 with TRBJ2-7; a possible D gene is TRBD2 (6 bases). This CDR3 spans 12 amino acids. V was cut by 2 bases and J by 6 bases, with 8 bases left in between. In DNA, the CDR3 is TGTGCCAGCAGTTTATGGGAGGCCGAGCAGTACTTC. This codes for CASSLWEAEQYF.

The chain uses TRBV6-2 or TRBV6-3 and TRBJ2-2; the D gene could be TRBD1 or TRBD2 (5 bases each). The CDR3 length is 13 residues. In germline, CDR1 is MNHEY, CDR2 SVGEGT. Trimming cost V 8 bases and J 1 base, with 8 bases left between them. CDR3 nucleotides: TGTGCCAGCCGGGGCGGGAACACCGGGGAGCTGTTTTTT. It is translated as CASRGGNTGELFF.

This clonotype occurred a few times. V is TRBV7-6 and J is TRBJ2-2; TRBD1 matches at 8 bases. The CDR3 has 14 residues. Germline-derived CDR1 and CDR2 are SGHVS and FNYEAQ. Losses at the gene ends were 7 bases for V and 4 bases for J; bases not matched to a gene: 5. The CDR3, as DNA: TGTGCCAGCACAGGGGGCGTAGGCACCGGGGAGCTGTTTTTT. This translates into CASTGGVGTGELFF. Looking up the rest from reference TRBV7-6 and TRBJ2-2 gives the full variable domain: GAGVSQSPRYKVTKRGQDVALRCDPISGHVSLYWYRQALGQGPEFLTYFNYEAQQDKSGLPNDRFSAERPEGSISTLTIQRTEQRDSAMYRCASTGGVGTGELFFGEGSRLTVL.

This clonotype was observed at least ten times. The chain links TRBV7-2 to TRBJ2-2; D uncertain. The CDR3 covers 14 residues. V lost 1 base to trimming and J lost 5 bases, with 8 bases between them. From germline, CDR1 is SGHTA and CDR2 FQGNSA. The CDR3 coding sequence is TGTGCCAGCAGCTTAGGCCCCCAAACCGGGGAGCTGTTTTTT. Translation: CASSLGPQTGELFF.

This clonotype was seen ten or more times. The chain employs TRBV4-2 and TRBJ2-5; no clear D gene. The V gene lost 0 bases and the J gene lost 5 bases, with 4 bases spanning the gap. The CDR3 is 12 residues long. The germline CDR1 and CDR2 sequences are LGHNA and YNFKEQ. The CDR3 loop is CASSQEGETQYF. The CDR3 DNA follows: TGTGCCAGCAGCCAAGAAGGGGAGACCCAGTACTTC.

The DNA of the CDR3 is TGTGCCAGCAGCTGGACAGGGGGCACAGATACGCAGTATTTT. Protein product: CASSWTGGTDTQYF. The chain recombines TRBV7-9 with TRBJ2-3; TRBD1 aligns across 9 bases. This CDR3 is built from 14 residues. Germline V lookup: CDR1 SEHNR, CDR2 FQNEAQ (reference sequence). V shed 4 bases, J shed 1 base, and the junction held 0 bases outside the gene matches.